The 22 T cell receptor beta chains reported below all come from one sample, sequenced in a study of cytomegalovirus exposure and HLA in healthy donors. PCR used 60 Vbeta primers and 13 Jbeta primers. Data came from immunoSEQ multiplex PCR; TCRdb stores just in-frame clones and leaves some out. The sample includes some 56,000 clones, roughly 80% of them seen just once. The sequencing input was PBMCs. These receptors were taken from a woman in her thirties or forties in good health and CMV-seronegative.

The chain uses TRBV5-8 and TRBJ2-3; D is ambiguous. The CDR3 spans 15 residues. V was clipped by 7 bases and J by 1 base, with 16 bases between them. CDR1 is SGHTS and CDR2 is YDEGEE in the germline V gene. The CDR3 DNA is TGTGCCAGCCTATCCTTCCGCCTCGGCACAGATACGCAGTATTTT. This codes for CASLSFRLGTDTQYF.

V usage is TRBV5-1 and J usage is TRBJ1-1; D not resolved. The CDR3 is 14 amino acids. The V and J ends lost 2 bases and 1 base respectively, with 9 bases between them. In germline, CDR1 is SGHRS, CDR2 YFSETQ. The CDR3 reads CASSLQSSNTEAFF. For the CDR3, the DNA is TGCGCCAGCAGCTTACAGAGCTCGAACACTGAAGCTTTCTTT. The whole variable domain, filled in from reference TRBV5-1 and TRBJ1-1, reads KAGVTQTPRYLIKTRGQQVTLSCSPISGHRSVSWYQQTPGQGLQFLFEYFSETQRNKGNFPGRFSGRQFSNSRSEMNVSTLELGDSALYLCASSLQSSNTEAFFGQGTRLTVV.

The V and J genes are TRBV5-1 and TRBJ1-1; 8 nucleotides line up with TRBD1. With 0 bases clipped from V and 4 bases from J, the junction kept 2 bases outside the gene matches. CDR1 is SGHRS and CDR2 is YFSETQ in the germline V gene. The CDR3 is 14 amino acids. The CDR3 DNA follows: TGCGCCAGCAGCTTGGACAGGGGGGGCACTGAAGCTTTCTTT. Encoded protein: CASSLDRGGTEAFF.

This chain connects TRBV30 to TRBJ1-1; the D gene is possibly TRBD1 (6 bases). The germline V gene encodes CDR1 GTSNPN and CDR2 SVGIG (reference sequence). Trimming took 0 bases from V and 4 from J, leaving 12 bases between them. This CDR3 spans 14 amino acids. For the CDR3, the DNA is TGTGCCTGGAGTGTAACCTTCAGGGGCACTGAAGCTTTCTTT. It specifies CAWSVTFRGTEAFF.

The DNA for the CDR3 is TGTGCCAGCAGTTTAGGGGGACAGGGTGGCGGCTACACCTTC. Its protein product is CASSLGGQGGGYTF. The chain couples TRBV28 to TRBJ1-2; 9 bases align to TRBD1. The CDR3 runs to 14 residues. Trimming cost V 2 bases and J 8 bases; bases outside gene matches: 6. CDR1 and CDR2 (germline): MDHEN, SYDVKM.

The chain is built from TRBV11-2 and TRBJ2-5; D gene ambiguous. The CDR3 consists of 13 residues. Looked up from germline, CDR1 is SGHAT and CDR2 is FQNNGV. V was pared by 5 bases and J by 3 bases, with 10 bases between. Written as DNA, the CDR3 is TGTGCCAGCAGCCCCTTCTTCGAAGAGACCCAGTACTTC. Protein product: CASSPFFEETQYF.

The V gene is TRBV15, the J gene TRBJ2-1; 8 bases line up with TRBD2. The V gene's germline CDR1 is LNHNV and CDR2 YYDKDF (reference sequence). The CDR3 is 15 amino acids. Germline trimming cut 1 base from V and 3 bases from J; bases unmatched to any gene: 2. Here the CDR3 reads CATSRAAGGYNEQFF. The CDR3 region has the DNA TGTGCCACCAGCAGAGCCGCGGGGGGCTACAATGAGCAGTTCTTC.

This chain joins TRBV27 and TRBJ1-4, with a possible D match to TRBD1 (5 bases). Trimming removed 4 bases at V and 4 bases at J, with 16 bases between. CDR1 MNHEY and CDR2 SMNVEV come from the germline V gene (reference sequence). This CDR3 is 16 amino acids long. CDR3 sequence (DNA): TGTGCCAGCAGTTCAGACGCAGGGTGGGTTAATGAAAAACTGTTTTTT. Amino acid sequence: CASSSDAGWVNEKLFF.

The CDR3 bases are TGTGCCAGCAGTTCCCCGACAGGGGTGGACGGTTCACCCCTCCACTTT. It encodes CASSSPTGVDGSPLHF. The J gene is TRBJ1-6, the V gene TRBV27; 8 positions match TRBD1. The germline V gene has CDR1 MNHEY and CDR2 SMNVEV (reference sequence). J gave up 9 bases and V 4 bases, and 11 bases lay outside the gene matches. The CDR3 length is 16 residues.

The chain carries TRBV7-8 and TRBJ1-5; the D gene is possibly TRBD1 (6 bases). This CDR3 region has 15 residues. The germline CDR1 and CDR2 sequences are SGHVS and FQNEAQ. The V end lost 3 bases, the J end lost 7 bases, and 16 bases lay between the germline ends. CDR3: CASSFGRQVRQPQHF. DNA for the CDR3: TGTGCCAGCAGCTTTGGCCGACAGGTCAGGCAGCCCCAGCATTTT.

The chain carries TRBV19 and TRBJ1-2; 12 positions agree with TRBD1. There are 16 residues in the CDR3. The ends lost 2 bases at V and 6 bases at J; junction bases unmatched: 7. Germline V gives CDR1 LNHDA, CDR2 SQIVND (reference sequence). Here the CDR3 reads CASSIPGTGGADGYTF. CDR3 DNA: TGTGCCAGTAGTATACCCGGGACAGGGGGCGCGGATGGCTACACCTTC.

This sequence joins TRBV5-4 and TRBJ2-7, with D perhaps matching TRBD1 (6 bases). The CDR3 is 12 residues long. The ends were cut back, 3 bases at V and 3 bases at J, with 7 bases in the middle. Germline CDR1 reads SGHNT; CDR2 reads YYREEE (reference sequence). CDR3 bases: TGTGCCAGCAGCTGGGACAACTACGAGCAGTACTTC. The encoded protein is CASSWDNYEQYF.

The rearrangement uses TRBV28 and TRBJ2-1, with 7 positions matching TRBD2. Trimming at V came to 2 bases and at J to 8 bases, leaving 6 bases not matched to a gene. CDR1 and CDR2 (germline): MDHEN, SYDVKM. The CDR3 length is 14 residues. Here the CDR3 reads CASSLMGRAYEQFF. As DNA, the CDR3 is TGTGCCAGCAGTTTAATGGGGAGGGCTTATGAGCAGTTCTTC.

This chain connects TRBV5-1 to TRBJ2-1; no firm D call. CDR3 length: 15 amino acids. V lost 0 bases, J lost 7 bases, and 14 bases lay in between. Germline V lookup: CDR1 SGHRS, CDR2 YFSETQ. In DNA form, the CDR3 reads TGCGCCAGCAGCTTGGTGTCCAGCGCTGGAAATGAGCAGTTCTTC. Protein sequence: CASSLVSSAGNEQFF.

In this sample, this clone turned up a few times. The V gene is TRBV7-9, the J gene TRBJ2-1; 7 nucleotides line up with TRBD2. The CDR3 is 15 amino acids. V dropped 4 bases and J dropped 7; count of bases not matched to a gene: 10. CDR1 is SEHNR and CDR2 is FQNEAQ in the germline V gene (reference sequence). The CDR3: CASSYGAGSRNEQFF. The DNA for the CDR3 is TGTGCCAGCAGCTATGGAGCGGGATCGCGGAATGAGCAGTTCTTC.

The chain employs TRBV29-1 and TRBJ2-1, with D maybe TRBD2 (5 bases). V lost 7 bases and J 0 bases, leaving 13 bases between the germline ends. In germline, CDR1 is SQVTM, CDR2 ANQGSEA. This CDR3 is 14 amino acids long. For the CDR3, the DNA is TGCAGCGCGCGACTACTGAGCTCCTACAATGAGCAGTTCTTC. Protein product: CSARLLSSYNEQFF.

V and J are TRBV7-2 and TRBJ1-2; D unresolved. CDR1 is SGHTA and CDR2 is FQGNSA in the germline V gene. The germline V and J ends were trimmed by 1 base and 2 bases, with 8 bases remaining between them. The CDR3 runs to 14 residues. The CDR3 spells CASSLVSANYGYTF. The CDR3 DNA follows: TGTGCCAGCAGCTTAGTTAGCGCGAACTATGGCTACACCTTC.

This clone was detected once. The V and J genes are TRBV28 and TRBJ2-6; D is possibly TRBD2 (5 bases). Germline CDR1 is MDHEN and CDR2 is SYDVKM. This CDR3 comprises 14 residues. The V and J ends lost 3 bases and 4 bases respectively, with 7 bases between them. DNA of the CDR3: TGTGCCAGCAGTTTTCCGGGGGGGGCCAACGTCCTGACTTTC. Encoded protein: CASSFPGGANVLTF.

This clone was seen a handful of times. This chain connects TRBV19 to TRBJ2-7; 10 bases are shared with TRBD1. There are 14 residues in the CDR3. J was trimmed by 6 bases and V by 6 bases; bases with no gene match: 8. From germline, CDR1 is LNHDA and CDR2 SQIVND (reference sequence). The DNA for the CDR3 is TGTGCCAGTAGCTCCGGACAGGGGGAGTCCGAGCAGTACTTC. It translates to CASSSGQGESEQYF.

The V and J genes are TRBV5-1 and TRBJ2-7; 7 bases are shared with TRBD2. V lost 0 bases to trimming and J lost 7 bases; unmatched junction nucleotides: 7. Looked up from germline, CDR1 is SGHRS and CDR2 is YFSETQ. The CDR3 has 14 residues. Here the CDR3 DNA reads TGCGCCAGCAGCTTGGCCATGGGCGGGGGAGAGCAGTACTTC. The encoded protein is CASSLAMGGGEQYF.

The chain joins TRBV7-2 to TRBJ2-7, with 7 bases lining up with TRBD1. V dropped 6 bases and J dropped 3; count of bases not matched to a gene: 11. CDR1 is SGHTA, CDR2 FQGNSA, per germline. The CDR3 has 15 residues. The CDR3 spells CASRLTGTASYEQYF. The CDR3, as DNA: TGTGCCAGCAGGCTAACCGGGACAGCGAGCTACGAGCAGTACTTC.

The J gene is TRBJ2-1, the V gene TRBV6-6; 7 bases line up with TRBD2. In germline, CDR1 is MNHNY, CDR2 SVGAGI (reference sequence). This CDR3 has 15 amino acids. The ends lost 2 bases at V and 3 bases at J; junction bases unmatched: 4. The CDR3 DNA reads TGTGCCAGCAGTTACGAGGGGAGGGTCTACAATGAGCAGTTCTTC. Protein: CASSYEGRVYNEQFF.